This entry is about one T cell receptor beta chain. What it recognizes is unknown. Germline CDR1 reads MDHEN; CDR2 reads SYDVKM. V lost 8 bases to trimming and J lost 9 bases; unmatched junction nucleotides: 10. The CDR3 has 12 residues. This entry belongs to a study of T cells after yellow fever vaccination. Study observations and caveats: There was a possibility that FACS-sorted repertoires contained abundant clonotypes contaminating from the bulk population.

TCRdb itself ran the 5' RACE reads through MiXCR, one entry per CDR3 protein. The sample includes around 610,000 distinct CDR3 sequences, less than 15% of them seen just once. The sequence came from a man aged 25 to 45 who received the YFV17D yellow fever vaccine. The chain couples TRBV28 to TRBJ2-7; 7 bases line up with TRBD1. The sequencing here drew on PBMCs, taken on the day of the yellow fever booster vaccination. CDR3 nucleotide sequence: TGTGCCAGCTCTGGACAGGTCAATCTGCAGTACTTC. Its translation: CASSGQVNLQYF.